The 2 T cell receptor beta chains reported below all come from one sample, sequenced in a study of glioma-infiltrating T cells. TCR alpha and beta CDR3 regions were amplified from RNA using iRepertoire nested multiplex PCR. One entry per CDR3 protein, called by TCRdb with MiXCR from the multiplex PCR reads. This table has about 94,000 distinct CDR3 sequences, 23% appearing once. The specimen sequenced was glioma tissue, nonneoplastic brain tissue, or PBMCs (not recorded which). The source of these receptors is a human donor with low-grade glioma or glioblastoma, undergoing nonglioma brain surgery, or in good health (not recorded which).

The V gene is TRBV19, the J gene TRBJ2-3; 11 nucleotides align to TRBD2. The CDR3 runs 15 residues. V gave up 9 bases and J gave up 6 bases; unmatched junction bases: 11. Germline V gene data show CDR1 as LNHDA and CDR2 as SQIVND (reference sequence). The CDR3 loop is CASTAASGGWDTQYF. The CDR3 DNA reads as TGTGCCAGCACCGCGGCTAGCGGGGGGTGGGATACGCAGTATTTT.

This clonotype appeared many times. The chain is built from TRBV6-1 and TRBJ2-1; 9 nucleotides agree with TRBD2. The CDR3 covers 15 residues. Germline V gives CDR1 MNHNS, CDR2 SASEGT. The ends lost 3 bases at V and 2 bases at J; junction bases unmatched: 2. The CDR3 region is CASSDQRGAYNEQFF. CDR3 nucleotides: TGTGCCAGCAGTGATCAGCGGGGGGCCTACAATGAGCAGTTCTTC.